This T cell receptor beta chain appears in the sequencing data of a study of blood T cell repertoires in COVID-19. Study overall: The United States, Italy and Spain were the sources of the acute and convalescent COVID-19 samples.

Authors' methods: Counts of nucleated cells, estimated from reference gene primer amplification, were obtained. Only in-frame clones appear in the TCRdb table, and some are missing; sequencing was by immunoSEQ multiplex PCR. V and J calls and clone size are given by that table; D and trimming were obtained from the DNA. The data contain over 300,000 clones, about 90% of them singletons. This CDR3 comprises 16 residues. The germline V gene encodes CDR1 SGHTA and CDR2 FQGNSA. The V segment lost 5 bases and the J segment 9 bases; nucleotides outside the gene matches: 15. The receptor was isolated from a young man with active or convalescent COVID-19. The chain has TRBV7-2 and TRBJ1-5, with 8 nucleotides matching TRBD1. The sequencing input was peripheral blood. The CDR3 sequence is CASSNSGQAGEWPQHF. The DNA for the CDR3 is TGTGCCAGCAGCAATTCGGGACAGGCGGGTGAGTGGCCCCAGCATTTT. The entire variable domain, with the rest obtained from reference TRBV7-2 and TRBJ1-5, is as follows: GAGVSQSPSNKVTEKGKDVELRCDPISGHTALYWYRQSLGQGLEFLIYFQGNSAPDKSGLPSDRFSAERTGGSVSTLTIQRTQQEDSAVYLCASSNSGQAGEWPQHFGDGTRLSIL.